This TCR beta chain was captured in a study of blood T cells in healthy people across ages. A J-beta primer mix and a sample-barcoded 5' primer were used in a second PCR of roughly 7 to 12 cycles. TCRdb itself ran the 5' RACE reads through MiXCR, one entry per CDR3 protein. The data contain about 620,000 distinct CDR3 sequences, about 51% of them seen just once; the ten biggest clones take up roughly 13%. Study-wide findings and caveats: Possibly confounding the expanded clonotype changes was the fact that donor CMV status was unknown.

This clonotype was counted only a few times. What it binds is unknown. There are 16 residues in the CDR3. Looked up from germline, CDR1 is LGHNA and CDR2 is YNFKEQ. Deletions cut 0 bases from V and 2 bases from J, with 12 bases between. Sequences were obtained from blood. The chain is built from TRBV4-2 and TRBJ2-3; no clear D. This sequence was found in a woman over 75 in good health. CDR3 DNA: TGTGCCAGCAGCCAAGATAAAGGCTCGATCACAGATACGCAGTATTTT. Translated, it gives CASSQDKGSITDTQYF.